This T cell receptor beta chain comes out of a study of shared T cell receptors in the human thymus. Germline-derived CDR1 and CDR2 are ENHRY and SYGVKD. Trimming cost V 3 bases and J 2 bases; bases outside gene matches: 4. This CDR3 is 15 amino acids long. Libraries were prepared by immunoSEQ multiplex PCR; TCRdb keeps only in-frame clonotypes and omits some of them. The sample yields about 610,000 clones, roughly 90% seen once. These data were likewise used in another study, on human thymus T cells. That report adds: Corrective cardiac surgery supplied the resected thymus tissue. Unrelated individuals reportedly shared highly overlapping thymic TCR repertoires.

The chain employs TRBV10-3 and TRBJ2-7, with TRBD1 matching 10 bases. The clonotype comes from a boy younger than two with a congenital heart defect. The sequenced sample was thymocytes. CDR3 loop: CAISEPGQGAYEQYF. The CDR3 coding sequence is TGTGCCATCAGTGAACCCGGACAGGGGGCCTACGAGCAGTACTTC.